One T cell receptor (beta chain) is described in this entry. Assay: immunoSEQ multiplex PCR; the TCRdb copy retains only in-frame clones and omits some. The sample yields about 97,000 clones, roughly 74% seen once. Germline CDR1 and CDR2: SNHLY and FYNNEI. This CDR3 has 14 residues. V shed 2 bases and J 5 bases; nucleotides not matched to a gene: 5. This sample stems from a study of radiotherapy plus CTLA-4 blockade in lung cancer. Study information: Among enrolled patients, roughly 17% responded and roughly 28% achieved disease control.

The input for sequencing was peripheral blood, taken from a patient treated with radiotherapy plus ipilimumab. The J gene is TRBJ2-5, the V gene TRBV2; 7 bases line up with TRBD1. This TCR was sampled from a human donor with non-small cell lung cancer who had a partial response to radiotherapy plus ipilimumab. Some clones in this sample may be carry-over from other donors' samples. The CDR3 is CASSEKRGPETQYF. The CDR3 DNA sequence: TGTGCCAGCAGTGAAAAGAGGGGGCCGGAGACCCAGTACTTC.